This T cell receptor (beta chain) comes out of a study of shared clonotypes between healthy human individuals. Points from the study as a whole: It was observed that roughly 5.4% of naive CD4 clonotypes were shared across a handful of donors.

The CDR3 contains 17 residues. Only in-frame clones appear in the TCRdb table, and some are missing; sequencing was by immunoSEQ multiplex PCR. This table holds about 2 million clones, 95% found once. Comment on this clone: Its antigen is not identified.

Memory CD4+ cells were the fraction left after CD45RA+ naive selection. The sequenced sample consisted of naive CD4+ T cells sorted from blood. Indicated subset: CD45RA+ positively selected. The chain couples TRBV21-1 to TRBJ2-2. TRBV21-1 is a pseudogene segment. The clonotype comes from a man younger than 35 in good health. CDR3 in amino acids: CASRKRDLERVTGELFF. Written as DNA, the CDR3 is TGTGCCAGCAGAAAAAGGGATCTGGAAAGGGTGACCGGGGAGCTGTTTTTT.